This T cell receptor beta chain was captured in a study of cytomegalovirus exposure and HLA in healthy donors. Study-level points and caveats: Associated with cytomegalovirus, according to the listing, were around 160 TCR beta chains. As a later analysis revealed, the rate of TCR association differed by HLA locus, with DRB1 most and HLA-C fewest.

On this clone: Its cognate antigen is unknown.

The PCR was carried out with 60 Vbeta primers and 13 Jbeta primers. The data were produced by immunoSEQ multiplex PCR, yet TCRdb's version contains in-frame clones alone and is incomplete. The data contain about 200,000 clones, 82% of them singletons. CDR1 is SNHLY, CDR2 FYNNEI, per germline. The CDR3 has 16 amino acids. Trimming cost V 6 bases and J 2 bases; bases outside gene matches: 10. Sequencing was carried out using PBMCs. This TCR derives from a woman aged 50 to 60 in good health and CMV-seropositive. The genes are TRBV2 and TRBJ1-3, with 7 bases that match TRBD1. The CDR3 loop reads CASSITGESPGNTIYF. The CDR3 DNA reads as TGTGCCAGCAGCATTACAGGGGAAAGTCCTGGAAACACCATATATTTT. Full variable domain (rest looked up from reference TRBV2 and TRBJ1-3): EPEVTQTPSHQVTQMGQEVILRCVPISNHLYFYWYRQILGQKVEFLVSFYNNEISEKSEIFDDQFSVERPDGSNFTLKIRSTKLEDSAMYFCASSITGESPGNTIYFGEGSWLTVV.